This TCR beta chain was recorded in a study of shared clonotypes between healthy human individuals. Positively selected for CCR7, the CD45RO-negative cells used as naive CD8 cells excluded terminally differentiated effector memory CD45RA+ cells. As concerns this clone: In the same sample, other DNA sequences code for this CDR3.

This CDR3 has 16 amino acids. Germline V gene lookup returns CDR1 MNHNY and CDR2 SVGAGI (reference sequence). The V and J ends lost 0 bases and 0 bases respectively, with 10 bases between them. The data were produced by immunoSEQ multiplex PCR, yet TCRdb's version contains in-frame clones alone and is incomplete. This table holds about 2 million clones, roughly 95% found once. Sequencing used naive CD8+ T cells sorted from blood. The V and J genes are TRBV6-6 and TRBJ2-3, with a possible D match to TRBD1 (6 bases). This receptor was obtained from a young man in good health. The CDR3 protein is CASSYSRQASTDTQYF. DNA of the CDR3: TGTGCCAGCAGTTACTCCCGACAGGCTAGCACAGATACGCAGTATTTT.